The source of this T cell receptor beta chain is a study of metastatic and nonmetastatic thyroid tumors. Regarding the study as a whole: The reported finding was significantly higher TCR beta diversity in malignant thyroid tumors relative to benign nodules, in blood and tumor.

Thyroid surgery was preceded by no treatment in any patient. TCRdb reprocessed the PCR reads via MiXCR. The table lists over 15,000 clones, 25% to 35% of them singletons, with about 11% in the top ten. In regard to this clone: Its antigen is currently unknown.

The CDR3 runs to 16 residues. CDR1 and CDR2 (germline): SGHNT, YENEEA. Trimming removed 0 bases from V and 0 bases from J, with 12 bases in between. This clonotype was sampled from a female donor with papillary thyroid cancer or a benign thyroid nodule (not recorded which). Some clones in this sample may be carry-over from other donors' samples. Sequencing was performed on tumor tissue. The gene calls are TRBV11-3 and TRBJ2-7, with a possible D match to TRBD2 (5 bases). CDR3 region: CASSLDRRVSSYEQYF. The CDR3 DNA sequence: TGTGCCAGCAGCTTAGATAGGCGGGTTAGCTCCTACGAGCAGTACTTC.